This TCR beta chain was observed in a study of T cell responses to AZD1222 COVID-19 vaccine. TCRdb keeps only in-frame clones here, not all; method: immunoSEQ multiplex PCR. Here the sample spans roughly 190,000 clones, more than 80% being singletons. On this clone itself: No antigen is known for it.

Trimming cost V 4 bases and J 11 bases; bases outside gene matches: 5. CDR3 size: 12 residues. Germline V gives CDR1 SGDLS, CDR2 YYNGEE. Study-wide results and limits: The donors showed a predominance of white British ancestry and of females, with possible underestimation of clonal diversity. AZD1222 recipients seropositive at baseline numbered only 6 or 7. Spike-specific TCRs gained breadth and depth after people received two AZD1222 doses. Every sample of the repertoires postdated the peak T cell response.

Sequences were derived from peripheral blood, sampled on day 0 of AZD1222 vaccination. This receptor was taken from an adult in good health. J is TRBJ1-1 and V is TRBV9; 10 nucleotides match TRBD1. The CDR3 coding sequence is TGTGCCAGCAGCCCGGGACAGGGGTATGCTTTCTTT. The encoded protein is CASSPGQGYAFF.